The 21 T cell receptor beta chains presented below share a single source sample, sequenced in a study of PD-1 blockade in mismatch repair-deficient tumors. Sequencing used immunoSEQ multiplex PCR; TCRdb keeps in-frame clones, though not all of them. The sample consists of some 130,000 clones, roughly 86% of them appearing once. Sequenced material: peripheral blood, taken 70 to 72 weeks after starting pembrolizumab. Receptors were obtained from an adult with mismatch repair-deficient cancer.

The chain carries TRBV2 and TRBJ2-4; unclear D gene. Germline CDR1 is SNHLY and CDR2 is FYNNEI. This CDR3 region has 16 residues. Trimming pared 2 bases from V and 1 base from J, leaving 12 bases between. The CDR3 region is CASSEPYAGAKNIQYF. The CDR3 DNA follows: TGTGCCAGCAGTGAACCCTACGCCGGGGCCAAAAACATTCAGTACTTC.

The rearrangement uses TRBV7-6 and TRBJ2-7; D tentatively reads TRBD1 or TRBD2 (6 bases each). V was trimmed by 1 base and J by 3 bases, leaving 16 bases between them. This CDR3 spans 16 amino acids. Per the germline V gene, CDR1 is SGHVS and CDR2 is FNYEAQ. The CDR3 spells CASSLDAGTTLYEQYF. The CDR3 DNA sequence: TGTGCCAGCAGCTTAGACGCGGGGACAACCCTCTACGAGCAGTACTTC.

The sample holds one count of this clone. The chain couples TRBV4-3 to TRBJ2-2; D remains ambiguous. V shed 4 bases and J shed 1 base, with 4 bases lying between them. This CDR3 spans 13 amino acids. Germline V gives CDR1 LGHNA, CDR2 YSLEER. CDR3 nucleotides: TGCGCCAGCAGCCGACGGAACACCGGGGAGCTGTTTTTT. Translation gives CASSRRNTGELFF.

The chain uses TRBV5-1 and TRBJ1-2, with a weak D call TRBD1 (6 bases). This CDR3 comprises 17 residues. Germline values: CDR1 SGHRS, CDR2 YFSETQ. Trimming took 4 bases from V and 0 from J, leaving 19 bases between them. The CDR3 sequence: CASSNTGSEFANYGYTF. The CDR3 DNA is TGCGCCAGCAGCAATACAGGGAGTGAATTCGCTAACTATGGCTACACCTTC.

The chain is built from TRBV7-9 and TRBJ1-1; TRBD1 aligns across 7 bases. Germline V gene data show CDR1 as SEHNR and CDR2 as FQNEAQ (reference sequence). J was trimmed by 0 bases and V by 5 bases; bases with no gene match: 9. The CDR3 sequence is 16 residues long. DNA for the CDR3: TGTGCCAGCAGCCCGGGACAGAGGAAACTGAACACTGAAGCTTTCTTT. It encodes CASSPGQRKLNTEAFF.

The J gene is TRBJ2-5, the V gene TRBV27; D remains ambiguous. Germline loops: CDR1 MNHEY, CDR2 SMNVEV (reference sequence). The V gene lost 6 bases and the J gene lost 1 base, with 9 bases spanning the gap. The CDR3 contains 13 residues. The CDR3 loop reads CASRDGRQETQYF. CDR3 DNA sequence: TGTGCCAGCAGGGATGGCCGCCAAGAGACCCAGTACTTC.

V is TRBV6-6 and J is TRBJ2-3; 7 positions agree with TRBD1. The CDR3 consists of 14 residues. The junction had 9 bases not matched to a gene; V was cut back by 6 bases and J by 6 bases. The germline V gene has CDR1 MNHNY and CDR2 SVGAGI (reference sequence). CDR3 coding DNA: TGTGCCAGCAGCCAATACGACAGGGCGGATACGCAGTATTTT. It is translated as CASSQYDRADTQYF.

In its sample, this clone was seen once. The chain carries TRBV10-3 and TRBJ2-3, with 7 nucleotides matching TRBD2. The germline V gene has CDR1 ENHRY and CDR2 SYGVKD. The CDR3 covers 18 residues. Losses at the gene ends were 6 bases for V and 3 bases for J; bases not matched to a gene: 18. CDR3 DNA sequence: TGTGCCATCAGGAAGGGGTCCGGGACTACTTCTGGAACAGATACGCAGTATTTT. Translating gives CAIRKGSGTTSGTDTQYF.

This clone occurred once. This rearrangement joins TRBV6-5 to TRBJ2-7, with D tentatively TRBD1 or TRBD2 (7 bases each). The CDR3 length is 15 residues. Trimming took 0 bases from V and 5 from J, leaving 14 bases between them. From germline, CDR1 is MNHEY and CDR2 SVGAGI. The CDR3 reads CASSYSGGGFDEQYF. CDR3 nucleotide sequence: TGTGCCAGCAGTTACTCGGGAGGGGGCTTCGACGAGCAGTACTTC.

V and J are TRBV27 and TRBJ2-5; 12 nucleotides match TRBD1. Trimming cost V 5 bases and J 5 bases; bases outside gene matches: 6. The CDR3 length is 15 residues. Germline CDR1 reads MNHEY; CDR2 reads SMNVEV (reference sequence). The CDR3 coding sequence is TGTGCCAGCAGTCCAGGGACAGGGGGCGTGGAGACCCAGTACTTC. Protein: CASSPGTGGVETQYF.

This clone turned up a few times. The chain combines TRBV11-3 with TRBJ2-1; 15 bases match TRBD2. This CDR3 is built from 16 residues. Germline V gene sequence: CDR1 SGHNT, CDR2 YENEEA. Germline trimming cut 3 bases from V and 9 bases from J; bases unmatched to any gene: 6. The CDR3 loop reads CASSFGLAGGSAEQFF. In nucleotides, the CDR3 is TGTGCCAGCAGCTTCGGACTAGCGGGAGGGTCGGCTGAGCAGTTCTTC. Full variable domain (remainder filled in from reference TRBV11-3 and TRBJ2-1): EAGVVQSPRYKIIEKKQPVAFWCNPISGHNTLYWYLQNLGQGPELLIRYENEEAVDDSQLPKDRFSAERLKGVDSTLKIQPAELGDSAVYLCASSFGLAGGSAEQFFGPGTRLTVL.

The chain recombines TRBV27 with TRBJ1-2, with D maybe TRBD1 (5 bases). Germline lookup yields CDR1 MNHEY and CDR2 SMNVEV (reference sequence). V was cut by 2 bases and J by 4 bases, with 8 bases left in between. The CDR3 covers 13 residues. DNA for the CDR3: TGTGCCAGCAGTTTACAGGGAGGCTATGGCTACACCTTC. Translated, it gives CASSLQGGYGYTF.

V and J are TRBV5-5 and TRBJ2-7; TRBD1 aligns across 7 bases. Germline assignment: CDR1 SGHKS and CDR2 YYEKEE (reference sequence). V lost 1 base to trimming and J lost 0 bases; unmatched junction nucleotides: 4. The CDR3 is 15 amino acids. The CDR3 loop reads CASSLWAGGSYEQYF. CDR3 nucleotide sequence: TGTGCCAGCAGCTTGTGGGCAGGGGGCTCCTACGAGCAGTACTTC.

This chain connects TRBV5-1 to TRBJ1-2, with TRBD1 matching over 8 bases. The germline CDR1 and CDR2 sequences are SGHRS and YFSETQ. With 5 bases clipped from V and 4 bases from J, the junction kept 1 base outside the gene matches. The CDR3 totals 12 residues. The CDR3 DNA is TGCGCCAGCAGTGGACAGGGCTATGGCTACACCTTC. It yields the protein CASSGQGYGYTF.

The CDR3 nucleotides are TGTGCCAGCAGCCATACAGGGACTAGCGGGAGATACAATATCAATGAGCAGTTCTTC. Protein product: CASSHTGTSGRYNINEQFF. This rearrangement joins TRBV7-9 to TRBJ2-1; 14 bases fit TRBD2. CDR1 and CDR2 (germline): SEHNR, FQNEAQ (reference sequence). The trim removed 5 bases at V and 6 bases at J, leaving 15 bases unmatched. The CDR3 consists of 19 residues.

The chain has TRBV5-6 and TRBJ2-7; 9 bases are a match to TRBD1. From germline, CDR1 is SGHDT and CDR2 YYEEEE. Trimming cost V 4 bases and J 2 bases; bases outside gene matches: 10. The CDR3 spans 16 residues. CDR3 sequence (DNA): TGTGCCAGCAGCCACTTGACAGGGGGGCCTACCTACGAGCAGTACTTC. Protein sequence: CASSHLTGGPTYEQYF.

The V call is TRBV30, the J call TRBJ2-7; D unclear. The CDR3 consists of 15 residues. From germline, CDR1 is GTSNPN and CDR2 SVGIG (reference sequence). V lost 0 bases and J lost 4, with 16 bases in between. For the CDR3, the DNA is TGTGCCTGGAGTGTACACCCGAGTCGAGGATACGAGCAGTACTTC. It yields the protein CAWSVHPSRGYEQYF.

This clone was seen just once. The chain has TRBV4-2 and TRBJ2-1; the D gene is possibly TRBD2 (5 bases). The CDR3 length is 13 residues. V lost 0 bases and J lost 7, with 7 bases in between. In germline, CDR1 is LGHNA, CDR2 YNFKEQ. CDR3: CASSQERGNEQFF. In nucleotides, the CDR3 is TGTGCCAGCAGCCAAGAGAGAGGGAATGAGCAGTTCTTC.

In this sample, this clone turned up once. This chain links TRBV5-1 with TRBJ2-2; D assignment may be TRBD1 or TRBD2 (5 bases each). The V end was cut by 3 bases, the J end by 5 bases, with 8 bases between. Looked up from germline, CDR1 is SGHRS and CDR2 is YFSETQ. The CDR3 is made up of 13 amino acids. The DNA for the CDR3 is TGCGCCAGCAGCTCGGGACGGACCGGGGAGCTGTTTTTT. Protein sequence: CASSSGRTGELFF.

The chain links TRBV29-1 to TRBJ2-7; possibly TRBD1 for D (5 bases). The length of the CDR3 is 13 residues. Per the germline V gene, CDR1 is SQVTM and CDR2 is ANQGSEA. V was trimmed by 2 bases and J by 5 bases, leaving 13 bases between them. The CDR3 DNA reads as TGCAGCGTTGAATGGCAGGGCATCAACGAGCAGTACTTC. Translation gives CSVEWQGINEQYF.

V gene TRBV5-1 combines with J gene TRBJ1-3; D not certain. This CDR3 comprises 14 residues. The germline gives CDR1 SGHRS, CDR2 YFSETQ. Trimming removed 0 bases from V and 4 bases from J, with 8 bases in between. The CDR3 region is CASSLGGPGNTIYF. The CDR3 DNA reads TGCGCCAGCAGCTTGGGGGGTCCCGGAAACACCATATATTTT.